Below are 27 T cell receptor beta chains sequenced from a single sample in a study of cytotoxic CD8 clonotypes in ibrutinib-treated CLL. Sequencing used immunoSEQ multiplex PCR; TCRdb keeps in-frame clones, though not all of them. The sample includes 6,000 or so clones, under 85% of them seen just once. This specimen was PBMCs, taken before ibrutinib treatment. All receptors derive from a human donor with chronic lymphocytic leukemia.

The rearrangement uses TRBV29-1 and TRBJ2-7, with D possibly being TRBD1 or TRBD2 (6 bases each). CDR1 is SQVTM, CDR2 ANQGSEA, per germline. CDR3 length equals 13 residues. The ends were cut back, 1 base at V and 4 bases at J, with 11 bases in the middle. CDR3 bases: TGCAGCGTTGAAGTCGGGGGCGTGTACGAGCAGTACTTC. This sequence encodes CSVEVGGVYEQYF.

The CDR3 spells CASSGQGARGEQYF. The CDR3 DNA is TGTGCCAGCAGTGGACAGGGGGCAAGGGGCGAGCAGTACTTC. V gene TRBV6-1 combines with J gene TRBJ2-7, with 10 bases identical to TRBD1. This CDR3 has 14 residues. Germline CDR1 MNHNS, CDR2 SASEGT. Trimming at V came to 4 bases and at J to 6 bases, leaving 6 bases not matched to a gene.

J is TRBJ2-1 and V is TRBV18, with 7 bases that match TRBD2. Germline values: CDR1 KGHSH, CDR2 LQKENI. V dropped 5 bases and J dropped 0; count of bases not matched to a gene: 7. The CDR3 has 16 residues. The CDR3 DNA reads as TGTGCCAGCTCAGGGCGGGAGTCTATCTCCTACAATGAGCAGTTCTTC. Translating gives CASSGRESISYNEQFF.

The chain links TRBV11-3 to TRBJ1-1; D not resolved. Germline V gene lookup returns CDR1 SGHNT and CDR2 YENEEA. The V gene lost 5 bases and the J gene lost 7 bases, with 11 bases spanning the gap. The CDR3 spans 12 residues. In nucleotides, the CDR3 is TGTGCCAGCAGCGAACTCGGGTATGAAGCTTTCTTT. The encoded protein is CASSELGYEAFF.

V is TRBV25-1 and J is TRBJ2-3; maybe TRBD1 (5 bases). The CDR3 spans 14 residues. Germline CDR1 MGHDK, CDR2 SYGVNS. V shed 8 bases and J shed 1 base, with 13 bases lying between them. DNA of the CDR3: TGTGCCAGCCGCAGCCAGGGTGGCACAGATACGCAGTATTTT. It yields the protein CASRSQGGTDTQYF.

The V and J genes are TRBV30 and TRBJ2-2, with D uncertain. The V gene lost 4 bases and the J gene lost 3 bases, with 12 bases spanning the gap. The CDR3 consists of 14 residues. Germline CDR1 reads GTSNPN; CDR2 reads SVGIG (reference sequence). The CDR3 DNA is TGTGCCTGGACCGGAAATAGGCACACCGGGGAGCTGTTTTTT. Protein: CAWTGNRHTGELFF.

This chain's CDR3 is CASSLARSMGLRGTEAFF. CDR3 DNA sequence: TGTGCCAGCAGCTTAGCGCGGAGTATGGGGCTAAGGGGAACTGAAGCTTTCTTT. This chain connects TRBV7-9 to TRBJ1-1, with D perhaps TRBD1 (5 bases). The germline V gene encodes CDR1 SEHNR and CDR2 FQNEAQ (reference sequence). This CDR3 has 18 amino acids. Trimming left V 0 bases short and J 5 bases short, with 22 bases between.

Concerning this clone: An end of the junction does not agree with germline; a read error may underlie this. This chain uses TRBV2 with TRBJ1-1, with D tentatively TRBD1 (6 bases). The CDR3 length is 15 residues. Looked up from germline, CDR1 is SNHLY and CDR2 is FYNNEI. This CDR3 is CASSEAQTGNAEAFF. Here the CDR3 DNA reads TGTGCCAGCAGTGAAGCCCAAACAGGGAACGCTGAAGCTTTCTTT.

The chain employs TRBV4-2 and TRBJ2-7, with D hard to call. V gave up 3 bases and J gave up 4 bases, with 4 bases separating them. Germline V gene sequence: CDR1 LGHNA, CDR2 YNFKEQ. This CDR3 is 11 amino acids long. CDR3 nucleotide sequence: TGTGCCAGCAGCCACGGGTACGAGCAGTACTTC. It codes for CASSHGYEQYF.

This chain uses TRBV7-2 with TRBJ2-5; 9 bases agree with TRBD1. The germline V gene has CDR1 SGHTA and CDR2 FQGNSA. V lost 4 bases to trimming and J lost 6 bases; unmatched junction nucleotides: 6. The CDR3 extends over 14 amino acids. The CDR3 DNA is TGTGCCAGCAGCTACGGGACAGGGAAACAGACCCAGTACTTC. Translating it yields CASSYGTGKQTQYF.

The rearrangement links TRBV19 to TRBJ1-1; D is unresolved. CDR1 LNHDA and CDR2 SQIVND come from the germline V gene (reference sequence). Trimming pared 5 bases from V and 0 bases from J, leaving 7 bases between. This CDR3 spans 13 amino acids. The CDR3 DNA reads as TGTGCCAGTAGTTCAGAAGTGAACACTGAAGCTTTCTTT. Amino acid sequence: CASSSEVNTEAFF.

This rearrangement joins TRBV23-1 to TRBJ1-1, with 7 bases aligning to TRBD1. TRBV23-1 is an open reading frame whose function is uncertain. V lost 8 bases to trimming and J lost 8 bases; unmatched junction nucleotides: 2. The CDR3 is 10 amino acids. In DNA form, the CDR3 reads TGCGCCAGCGGGGACAGAGAAGCTTTCTTT. This sequence encodes CASGDREAFF.

The chain combines TRBV7-9 with TRBJ2-7; D gene ambiguous. CDR1 is SEHNR and CDR2 is FQNEAQ in the germline V gene (reference sequence). V dropped 8 bases and J dropped 7 bases, with 12 bases sitting between them. This CDR3 is built from 11 residues. The CDR3 sequence is CASGPYGEQYF. Written as DNA, the CDR3 is TGTGCCAGCGGCCCCTATGGGGAGCAGTACTTC.

V is TRBV7-9 and J is TRBJ2-1; no definite D call. The germline CDR1 and CDR2 sequences are SEHNR and FQNEAQ (reference sequence). Trimming removed 4 bases at V and 0 bases at J, with 7 bases between. The CDR3 sequence is 14 residues long. CDR3 in amino acids: CASSSLSSYNEQFF. In DNA form, the CDR3 reads TGTGCCAGCAGCTCACTAAGCTCCTACAATGAGCAGTTCTTC.

The chain joins TRBV6-1 to TRBJ2-7; tentative D call: TRBD1 (7 bases). The CDR3 contains 15 residues. Trimming took off 2 bases at V and 0 bases at J, with 11 bases between the two ends. Germline loops: CDR1 MNHNS, CDR2 SASEGT. CDR3 residues: CASSEPGDSSYEQYF. CDR3 bases: TGTGCCAGCAGTGAACCGGGGGACAGCTCCTACGAGCAGTACTTC.

The V call is TRBV6-6, the J call TRBJ1-3; a weak D match, TRBD1 (5 bases). V was shortened by 5 bases and J by 3 bases, with 14 bases between the two germline ends. The length of the CDR3 is 15 residues. Germline V gene data show CDR1 as MNHNY and CDR2 as SVGAGI (reference sequence). The chain's CDR3 is CASSPPGAGGNTIYF. In nucleotides, the CDR3 is TGTGCCAGCAGTCCTCCCGGGGCAGGTGGAAACACCATATATTTT.

The chain joins TRBV19 to TRBJ1-1, with 12 bases lining up with TRBD1. CDR3 length: 16 amino acids. The trim removed 7 bases at V and 2 bases at J, leaving 8 bases unmatched. Germline V CDR1 and CDR2: LNHDA, SQIVND (reference sequence). CDR3 nucleotide sequence: TGTGCCAGTATTGAGGGACAGGGGGCCGGTAACACTGAAGCTTTCTTT. It translates to CASIEGQGAGNTEAFF.

A few counts support this clone. This rearrangement joins TRBV28 to TRBJ2-1, with TRBD2 matching 9 bases. Per germline, CDR1 MDHEN and CDR2 SYDVKM. The CDR3 is 13 amino acids. Germline trimming cut 7 bases from V and 4 bases from J; bases unmatched to any gene: 2. CDR3 sequence: CASNLAGYNEQFF. The CDR3, as DNA: TGTGCCAGCAACCTAGCGGGATACAATGAGCAGTTCTTC. The variable domain in full, completed from reference TRBV28 and TRBJ2-1, reads DVKVTQSSRYLVKRTGEKVFLECVQDMDHENMFWYRQDPGLGLRLIYFSYDVKMKEKGDIPEGYSVSREKKERFSLILESASTNQTSMYLCASNLAGYNEQFFGPGTRLTVL.

This chain uses TRBV11-2 with TRBJ1-2, with a weak D call TRBD1 (5 bases). Germline V gene sequence: CDR1 SGHAT, CDR2 FQNNGV. The CDR3 runs to 13 residues. V shed 2 bases and J shed 2 bases, with 6 bases lying between them. For the CDR3, the DNA is TGTGCCAGCAGCTTATCAGGGAACTATGGCTACACCTTC. As protein: CASSLSGNYGYTF. The full variable domain, in which reference TRBV11-2 and TRBJ1-2 provide the parts outside the CDR3, is EAGVAQSPRYKIIEKRQSVAFWCNPISGHATLYWYQQILGQGPKLLIQFQNNGVVDDSQLPKDRFSAERLKGVDSTLKIQPAKLEDSAVYLCASSLSGNYGYTFGSGTRLTVV.

This clone came up once. This chain's CDR3 is CASSPGREPTYNEQFF. In DNA form, the CDR3 reads TGTGCCAGCAGCCCTGGGCGGGAACCCACCTACAATGAGCAGTTCTTC. The chain uses TRBV5-6 and TRBJ2-1; perhaps TRBD2 as D (6 bases). With 4 bases removed from V and 2 bases from J, the gap between germline ends came to 16 bases. The germline V gene has CDR1 SGHDT and CDR2 YYEEEE. The CDR3 spans 16 residues.

The chain couples TRBV6-5 to TRBJ2-1; possibly TRBD2 for D (5 bases). CDR1 is MNHEY and CDR2 is SVGAGI in the germline V gene. Trimming stripped 4 bases from V and 9 bases from J, with 19 bases between. The CDR3 runs 15 residues. As DNA, the CDR3 is TGTGCCAGCAGTTCCGGCGGGTCGGTCTCAGGTGAGCAGTTCTTC. Amino acid sequence: CASSSGGSVSGEQFF.

This chain joins TRBV5-6 and TRBJ1-1; D is unresolved. CDR1 is SGHDT, CDR2 YYEEEE, per germline. The CDR3 is 15 residues long. Between the trimmed V and J ends, which lost 2 bases and 3 bases, there was a span of 14 bases. DNA of the CDR3: TGTGCCAGCAGCTTTACGAGTAGAGAAGACACTGAAGCTTTCTTT. Its translation: CASSFTSREDTEAFF.

The gene calls are TRBV6-5 and TRBJ2-5, with TRBD2 as a possible D gene (7 bases). Germline CDR1 reads MNHEY; CDR2 reads SVGAGI. V was cut by 2 bases and J by 5 bases, with 12 bases left in between. This CDR3 contains 14 residues. DNA of the CDR3: TGTGCCAGCAGTTACCGGGGGGCGGAGGAGACCCAGTACTTC. As protein: CASSYRGAEETQYF.

The rearrangement links TRBV5-4 to TRBJ2-1; TRBD2 matches 12 bases. CDR1 and CDR2 (germline): SGHNT, YYREEE (reference sequence). V lost 1 base to trimming and J lost 5 bases; unmatched junction nucleotides: 7. CDR3 size: 17 residues. In DNA form, the CDR3 reads TGTGCCAGCAGCTTGATGGCGACTAGCGGGAGTAACAATGAGCAGTTCTTC. Translating it yields CASSLMATSGSNNEQFF.

The chain uses TRBV4-2 and TRBJ2-5; 12 positions match TRBD2. This CDR3 region has 14 residues. The germline CDR1 and CDR2 sequences are LGHNA and YNFKEQ. V shed 7 bases, J shed 3 bases, and the junction held 3 bases outside the gene matches. CDR3 sequence reads: CASNRLAGEETQYF. In DNA, the CDR3 is TGTGCCAGCAACCGACTAGCGGGAGAAGAGACCCAGTACTTC.

The gene calls are TRBV15 and TRBJ2-3; TRBD2 is a possible D gene (5 bases). Trimming removed 0 bases at V and 8 bases at J, with 15 bases between. The CDR3 covers 15 residues. CDR1 is LNHNV, CDR2 YYDKDF, per germline (reference sequence). The CDR3 loop reads CATSRDEASRGTQYF. CDR3 sequence (DNA): TGTGCCACCAGCAGAGATGAAGCCAGCCGGGGTACGCAGTATTTT. The variable domain in full, completed from reference TRBV15 and TRBJ2-3, reads DAMVIQNPRYQVTQFGKPVTLSCSQTLNHNVMYWYQQKSSQAPKLLFHYYDKDFNNEADTPDNFQSRRPNTSFCFLDIRSPGLGDTAMYLCATSRDEASRGTQYFGPGTRLTVL.

This clone was observed a handful of times. V usage is TRBV11-3 and J usage is TRBJ1-4; 7 nucleotides match TRBD1. Germline values: CDR1 SGHNT, CDR2 YENEEA. The CDR3 is 16 residues long. Losses at the gene ends were 5 bases for V and 8 bases for J; bases not matched to a gene: 14. The CDR3 region is CASSDILGRGPEKLFF. For the CDR3, the DNA is TGTGCCAGCAGCGACATCTTGGGGAGGGGGCCCGAAAAACTGTTTTTT.